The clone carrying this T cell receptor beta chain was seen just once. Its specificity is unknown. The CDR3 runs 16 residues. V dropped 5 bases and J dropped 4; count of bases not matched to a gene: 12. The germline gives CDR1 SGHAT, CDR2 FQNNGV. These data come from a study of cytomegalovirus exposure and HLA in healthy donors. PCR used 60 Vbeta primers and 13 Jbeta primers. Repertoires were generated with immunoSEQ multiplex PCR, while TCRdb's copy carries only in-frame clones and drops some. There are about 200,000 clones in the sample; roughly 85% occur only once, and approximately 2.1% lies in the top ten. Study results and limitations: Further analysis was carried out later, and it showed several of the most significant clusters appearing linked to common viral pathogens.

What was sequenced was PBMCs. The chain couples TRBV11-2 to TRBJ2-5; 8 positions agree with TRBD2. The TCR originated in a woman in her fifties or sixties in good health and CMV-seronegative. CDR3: CASSPALPAGGETQYF. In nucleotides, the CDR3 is TGTGCCAGCAGCCCCGCACTGCCGGCGGGAGGAGAGACCCAGTACTTC.